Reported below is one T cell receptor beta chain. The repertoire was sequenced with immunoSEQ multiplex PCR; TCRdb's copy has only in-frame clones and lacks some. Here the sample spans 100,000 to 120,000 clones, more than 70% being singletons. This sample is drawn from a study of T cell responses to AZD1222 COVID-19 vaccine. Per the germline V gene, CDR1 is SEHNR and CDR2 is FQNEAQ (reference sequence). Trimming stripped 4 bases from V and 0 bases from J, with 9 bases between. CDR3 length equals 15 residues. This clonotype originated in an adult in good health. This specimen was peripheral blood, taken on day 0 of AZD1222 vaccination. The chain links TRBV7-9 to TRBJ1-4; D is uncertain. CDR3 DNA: TGTGCCAGCAGCTACCAGACCCCAACTAATGAAAAACTGTTTTTT. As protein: CASSYQTPTNEKLFF.